Listed below are T cell receptor beta chains from one sample, sequenced in a study of graft-versus-host responses after intestinal transplantation. Using immunoSEQ multiplex PCR, the repertoire was profiled, and TCRdb retains in-frame clones only, with some absent. The table lists roughly 97,000 clones, roughly 89% of them singletons. These receptors' antigens are unknown. Sample: unstimulated CD4+ T cells sorted from spleen or lymph node cells, taken before transplant. Receptors originate from a human donor who was the organ donor for an intestinal transplant. Each CDR3 is given with its conserved first and last residue. Each record gives: clone size, V gene, J gene, CDR3 protein. Not all rows give a size; the values are once, few, many and, for expanded clones, a class.

>NA|TRBV30|TRBJ2-1
CAWNRLAGAQAYNEQFF
>NA|TRBV5-1|TRBJ2-5
CASSPLGLVGQETQYF
>NA|TRBV27|TRBJ1-2
CASSFFSRGTYGYTF
>NA|TRBV7-9|TRBJ1-5
CASSLGTGGNQPQHF
>once|TRBV9|TRBJ1-2
CASSSRDTGNYGYTF
>NA|TRBV28|TRBJ1-6
CASRPGQGGSPLHF
>NA|TRBV6-6|TRBJ2-5
CASARGEETQYF
>NA|TRBV5-4|TRBJ1-1
CAGSLFQGLNTEAFF
>NA|TRBV7-8|TRBJ1-2
CASSSRPGTGDLYGYTF
>NA|TRBV6-5|TRBJ2-7
CASSYSQAYEQYF
>NA|TRBV5-4|TRBJ2-2
CASSLVTGGSGELFF
>NA|TRBV28|TRBJ2-3
CASSTLAGKSTDTQYF
>few|TRBV18|TRBJ1-1
CASSPDRGVLTEAFF
>NA|TRBV19|TRBJ1-4
CASSPGGGVDEKLFF
>NA|TRBV7-2|TRBJ1-1
CASTLGGHFTSGAEAFF
>NA|TRBV9|TRBJ1-6
CASSPLRDRGSPLHF
>NA|TRBV18|TRBJ1-1
CASSPLQVNTEAFF
>NA|TRBV4-2|TRBJ2-1
CASSQLPLRLADNEQFF
>NA|TRBV19|TRBJ2-1
CASSSGLAGGYNEQFF
>NA|TRBV4-1|TRBJ1-5
CASSQVLNQPQHF
>NA|TRBV13|TRBJ2-1
CASSSSGGGPGVVF
>NA|TRBV7-9|TRBJ2-5
CASSLEGRGETQYF
>NA|TRBV19|TRBJ1-4
CASHNRELNEKLFF
>NA|TRBV5-1|TRBJ2-5
CASSPLIPTGKETQYF
>once|TRBV18|TRBJ1-6
CASSPGQYNSPLHF
>NA|TRBV4-2|TRBJ2-7
CASSHPPGGSEQYF
>NA|TRBV7-9|TRBJ1-2
CASSLTQGNYGYTF
>NA|TRBV6-5|TRBJ2-1
CASRGLARQFF
>NA|TRBV18|TRBJ1-6
CASSPGTANSPLHF
>NA|TRBV29-1|TRBJ2-5
CSVEDGIRIPETQYF
>NA|TRBV28|TRBJ2-7
CASSLAGVGSGGSYEQYF
>NA|TRBV28|TRBJ2-5
CASSRPGHKKETQYF
>NA|TRBV5-4|TRBJ2-3
CASSPRRGGFTDTQYF
>NA|TRBV30|TRBJ2-5
CAWSVAGLRETQYF
>NA|TRBV4-1|TRBJ1-4
CASSRQTGIEKLFF
>once|TRBV4-3|TRBJ2-3
CASGQGQTDTQYF
>NA|TRBV4-2|TRBJ2-1
CASSQVLASGILEQFF
>NA|TRBV2|TRBJ2-7
CASSSFSYEQYF
>NA|TRBV28|TRBJ1-5
CASSLYRASYQPQHF
>NA|TRBV5-1|TRBJ2-2
CASSLSNRFPGELFF
>NA|TRBV5-1|TRBJ2-1
CASSAGLPSFYNEQFF
>NA|TRBV7-2|TRBJ2-7
CASSLAGRYEQYF
>NA|TRBV4-1|TRBJ1-4
CASSPYNRADNEKLFF
>NA|TRBV7-2|TRBJ2-2
CAIRTSGDTGELFF
>few|TRBV6-6|TRBJ1-3
CASRARTGNTIYF
>NA|TRBV14|TRBJ1-3
CASSHRAGVPGTIYF
>NA|TRBV7-9|TRBJ1-4
CASSEKQEDNEKLFF
>NA|TRBV19|TRBJ2-4
CASSIGGTGGKNIQYF
>once|TRBV9|TRBJ2-2
CASTPVASGRSTGELFF
>NA|TRBV7-2|TRBJ2-3
CASSQNPLAVLTDTQYF
>NA|TRBV5-1|TRBJ1-1
CASSLELGLGTEAFF